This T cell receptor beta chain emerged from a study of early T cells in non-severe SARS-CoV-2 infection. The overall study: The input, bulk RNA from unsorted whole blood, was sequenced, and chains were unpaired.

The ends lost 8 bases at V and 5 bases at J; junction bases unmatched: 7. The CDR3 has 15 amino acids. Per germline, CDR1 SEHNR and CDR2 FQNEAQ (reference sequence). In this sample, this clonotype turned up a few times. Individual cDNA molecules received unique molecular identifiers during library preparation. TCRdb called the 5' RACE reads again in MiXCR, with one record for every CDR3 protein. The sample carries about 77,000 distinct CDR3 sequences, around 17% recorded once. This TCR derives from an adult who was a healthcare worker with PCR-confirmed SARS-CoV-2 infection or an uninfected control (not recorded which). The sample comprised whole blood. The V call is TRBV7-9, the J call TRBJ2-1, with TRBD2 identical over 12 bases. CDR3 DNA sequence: TGTGCCAGCCGAACTTGGACTAGCGGGGACAATGAGCAGTTCTTC. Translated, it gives CASRTWTSGDNEQFF.